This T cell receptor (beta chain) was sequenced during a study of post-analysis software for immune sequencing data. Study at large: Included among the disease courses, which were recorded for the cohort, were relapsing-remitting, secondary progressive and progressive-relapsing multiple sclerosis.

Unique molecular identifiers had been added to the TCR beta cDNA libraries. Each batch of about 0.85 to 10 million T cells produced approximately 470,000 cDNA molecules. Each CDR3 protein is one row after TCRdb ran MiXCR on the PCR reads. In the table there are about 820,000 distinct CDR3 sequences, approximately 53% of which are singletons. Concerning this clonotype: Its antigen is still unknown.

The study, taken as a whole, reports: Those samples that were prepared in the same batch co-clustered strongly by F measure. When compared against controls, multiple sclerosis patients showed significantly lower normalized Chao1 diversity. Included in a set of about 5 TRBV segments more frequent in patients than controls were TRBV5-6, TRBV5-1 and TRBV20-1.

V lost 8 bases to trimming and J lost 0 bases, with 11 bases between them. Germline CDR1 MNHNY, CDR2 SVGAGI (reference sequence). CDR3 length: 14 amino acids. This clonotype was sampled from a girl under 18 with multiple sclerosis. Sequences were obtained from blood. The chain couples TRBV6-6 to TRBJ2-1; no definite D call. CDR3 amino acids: CASLTPLSYNEQFF. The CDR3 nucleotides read TGTGCCAGCCTTACGCCCCTCTCCTACAATGAGCAGTTCTTC.